The 16 T cell receptor beta chains presented below share a single source sample, sequenced in a study of cytomegalovirus exposure and HLA in healthy donors. A multiplex PCR was run with 60 Vbeta primers and 13 Jbeta primers. Produced via immunoSEQ multiplex PCR; TCRdb's table is partial and in-frame only. The data contain about 120,000 clones, roughly 9% of them singletons. Sequencing was done on a sample of PBMCs. The receptor source for this set is a man aged 30-40 years in good health and CMV-seronegative.

This clone was detected a few times. One junction end does not reproduce the germline sequence, and a read error may be involved. The gene calls are TRBV27 and TRBJ2-1, with D possibly TRBD2 on 5 matching bases. The germline V gene has CDR1 MNHEY and CDR2 SMNVEV (reference sequence). The CDR3 loop spans 16 amino acids. Written as DNA, the CDR3 is TGTGCCAGCATTTTCCCCGGCCGGGAAAGATACAATGAGCAGCTCTTC. Translated: CASIFPGRERYNEQLF.

The J gene is TRBJ1-6, the V gene TRBV30; 7 nucleotides match TRBD1. Looked up from germline, CDR1 is GTSNPN and CDR2 is SVGIG (reference sequence). The CDR3 spans 14 residues. V gave up 4 bases and J gave up 8 bases; unmatched junction bases: 8. CDR3 region: CAWNYGQAYSPLHF. DNA for the CDR3: TGTGCCTGGAACTATGGACAGGCTTATTCACCCCTCCACTTT.

The rearrangement uses TRBV10-3 and TRBJ2-3, with D tentatively TRBD2 (5 bases). This CDR3 spans 16 amino acids. Germline V gene data show CDR1 as ENHRY and CDR2 as SYGVKD. V was clipped by 4 bases and J by 3 bases, with 17 bases between them. This CDR3 reads CAISASEGQVTDTQYF. The DNA for the CDR3 is TGTGCCATCAGTGCTTCCGAGGGCCAGGTTACAGATACGCAGTATTTT.

The gene calls are TRBV10-3 and TRBJ2-3; 7 positions agree with TRBD2. Germline loops: CDR1 ENHRY, CDR2 SYGVKD. V lost 0 bases and J lost 4; bases outside the gene matches: 7. CDR3 length: 16 residues. The DNA of the CDR3 is TGTGCCATCAGTGAGTCCCCCCGCGGGAGTTCAGATACGCAGTATTTT. As protein: CAISESPRGSSDTQYF.

This clone has more than one count but fewer than ten. The chain employs TRBV7-9 and TRBJ2-7; TRBD1 matches 9 bases. From germline, CDR1 is SEHNR and CDR2 FQNEAQ (reference sequence). The CDR3 loop spans 15 amino acids. J was trimmed by 5 bases and V by 5 bases; bases with no gene match: 10. CDR3 region: CASSRYRDREDEQYF. The CDR3 coding sequence is TGTGCCAGCAGCCGCTACCGGGACAGGGAGGACGAGCAGTACTTC.

This clone was counted only a few times. The rearrangement uses TRBV27 and TRBJ1-5, with 7 bases aligning to TRBD1. This CDR3 spans 14 amino acids. The germline gives CDR1 MNHEY, CDR2 SMNVEV (reference sequence). The ends lost 5 bases at V and 2 bases at J; junction bases unmatched: 3. DNA for the CDR3: TGTGCCAGCAGTAAAGGACAGGGCAATCAGCCCCAGCATTTT. It translates to CASSKGQGNQPQHF.

This clone was observed a handful of times. CDR3 amino acids: CASSGHQNTEAFF. Written as DNA, the CDR3 is TGTGCCAGCAGCGGACACCAGAACACTGAAGCTTTCTTT. The chain carries TRBV9 and TRBJ1-1, with D uncertain. Germline CDR1 and CDR2: SGDLS and YYNGEE. Trimming stripped 3 bases from V and 1 base from J, with 7 bases between. The CDR3 has 13 residues.

The J gene is TRBJ2-5, the V gene TRBV19; TRBD1 is a possible D gene (6 bases). The CDR3 contains 12 residues. CDR1 is LNHDA and CDR2 is SQIVND in the germline V gene (reference sequence). V lost 5 bases and J 6 bases, leaving 10 bases between the germline ends. The CDR3 DNA is TGTGCCAGTAGTCCACAGGGAAAGACCCAGTACTTC. Protein product: CASSPQGKTQYF.

The genes are TRBV19 and TRBJ2-4, with 11 bases lining up with TRBD2. CDR1 and CDR2 from the germline V gene are LNHDA and SQIVND (reference sequence). The ends lost 0 bases at V and 6 bases at J; junction bases unmatched: 4. CDR3 length: 16 residues. The CDR3 region is CASSIETSGKVNIQYF. In DNA, the CDR3 is TGTGCCAGTAGTATAGAGACTAGCGGGAAGGTAAACATTCAGTACTTC.

The chain is built from TRBV11-2 and TRBJ2-1; the match to TRBD2 covers 8 bases. After removal of 0 bases from V and 1 base from J, the junction contained 2 bases not matched to a gene. This CDR3 has 16 residues. CDR1 is SGHAT and CDR2 is FQNNGV in the germline V gene. The CDR3 coding sequence is TGTGCCAGCAGCTTAGAGGCGGGAGGTTCCTACAATGAGCAGTTCTTC. Residues: CASSLEAGGSYNEQFF.

This clone occurred a few times. This chain links TRBV18 with TRBJ1-1; 12 bases align to TRBD1. The V gene's germline CDR1 is KGHSH and CDR2 LQKENI. The CDR3 spans 16 residues. J gave up 4 bases and V 6 bases, and 9 bases lay outside the gene matches. Written as DNA, the CDR3 is TGTGCCAGCTCCCCCCGGGACAGGGGGCGCATCACTGAAGCTTTCTTT. This gives the protein CASSPRDRGRITEAFF. Variable domain in full (rest from reference TRBV18 and TRBJ1-1): NAGVMQNPRHLVRRRGQEARLRCSPMKGHSHVYWYRQLPEEGLKFMVYLQKENIIDESGMPKERFSAEFPKEGPSILRIQQVVRGDSAAYFCASSPRDRGRITEAFFGQGTRLTVV.

The CDR3 sequence is CASSEAGAGWYEQFF. For the CDR3, the DNA is TGTGCCAGCAGTGAAGCTGGGGCAGGGTGGTATGAGCAGTTCTTC. The rearrangement links TRBV2 to TRBJ2-1, with D perhaps matching TRBD1 (5 bases). V lost 0 bases and J lost 8, with 14 bases in between. This CDR3 contains 15 residues. Germline V gene data show CDR1 as SNHLY and CDR2 as FYNNEI.

This clone was seen more than once but under ten times. The V gene is TRBV7-9, the J gene TRBJ2-1; 8 bases fit TRBD1. The CDR3 runs 15 residues. With V trimmed by 5 bases and J by 3 bases, 6 bases remained unmatched. CDR1 and CDR2 (germline): SEHNR, FQNEAQ (reference sequence). CDR3 in amino acids: CASSPDRGNYNEQFF. Written as DNA, the CDR3 is TGTGCCAGCAGCCCCGACAGGGGTAACTACAATGAGCAGTTCTTC.

This clone was detected only a few times. The V gene is TRBV7-9, the J gene TRBJ2-5; 15 bases are shared with TRBD2. Germline loops: CDR1 SEHNR, CDR2 FQNEAQ (reference sequence). The CDR3 spans 17 residues. V dropped 6 bases and J dropped 4; count of bases not matched to a gene: 9. The CDR3 nucleotides are TGTGCCAGCAGAACCGGGACTAGCGGGGGGTTTTCAGAGACCCAGTACTTC. Residues: CASRTGTSGGFSETQYF. Together with reference TRBV7-9 and TRBJ2-5, the CDR3 gives the full variable domain: DTGVSQNPRHKITKRGQNVTFRCDPISEHNRLYWYRQTLGQGPEFLTYFQNEAQLEKSRLLSDRFSAERPKGSFSTLEIQRTEQGDSAMYLCASRTGTSGGFSETQYFGPGTRLLVL.

This clone was counted only a few times. The CDR3 loop reads CASKVQGDTGELFF. The DNA for the CDR3 is TGTGCCAGCAAGGTTCAGGGGGACACCGGGGAGCTGTTTTTT. The rearrangement links TRBV11-2 to TRBJ2-2, with TRBD1 matching 7 bases. J gave up 3 bases and V 7 bases, and 5 bases lay outside the gene matches. Germline loops: CDR1 SGHAT, CDR2 FQNNGV. This CDR3 has 14 amino acids.

V gene TRBV7-9 combines with J gene TRBJ1-4, with 8 bases fitting TRBD1. The J segment lost 7 bases and the V segment lost 10 bases, leaving 14 bases of the junction unmatched. Germline V gene lookup returns CDR1 SEHNR and CDR2 FQNEAQ (reference sequence). The CDR3 runs to 15 residues. The CDR3 sequence: CATTPPGGKFEKLFF. The CDR3 bases are TGTGCCACCACCCCCCCAGGGGGCAAATTTGAAAAACTGTTTTTT.